These 9 T cell receptor beta chains were all obtained from the same sample, sequenced in a study of blood T cells in healthy people across ages. Sample-barcoded 5' priming and a J-beta primer mix drove a second PCR of roughly 7 to 11 cycles. Via MiXCR, TCRdb re-called the 5' RACE reads, giving one row per CDR3 protein. This sample yields 850,000 to 1,000,000 distinct CDR3 sequences, of which approximately 49% are seen a single time; around 15% belongs to the top ten. What was sequenced was blood. The source is a man aged 25-45 years in good health.

The CDR3 protein is CASSYSTATGELFF. The CDR3 DNA reads TGTGCCAGCAGTTACTCGACAGCCACCGGGGAGCTGTTTTTT. The chain couples TRBV6-6 to TRBJ2-2, with D possibly being TRBD1 (5 bases). The germline V gene has CDR1 MNHNY and CDR2 SVGAGI (reference sequence). Trimming took 0 bases from V and 4 from J, leaving 6 bases between them. CDR3 size: 14 residues.

This clonotype was seen more than once but under ten times. The CDR3 DNA reads as TGCAGTGCTTGGTTGGACAGGGAGAGAGGGAATGAGCAGTTCTTC. This translates into CSAWLDRERGNEQFF. The V gene is TRBV20-1, the J gene TRBJ2-1; the match to TRBD1 covers 8 bases. V trimming: 5 bases; J trimming: 7 bases; junction bases outside the gene matches: 13. The CDR3 loop spans 15 amino acids. Germline V lookup: CDR1 DFQATT, CDR2 SNEGSKA (reference sequence).

This clonotype was detected only a few times. The genes are TRBV12-3 or TRBV12-4 and TRBJ1-2; tentative D call: TRBD1 (6 bases). V was clipped by 6 bases and J by 1 base, with 12 bases between them. The CDR3 is made up of 14 amino acids. The CDR3 protein is CASRRTEVNYGYTF. CDR3 nucleotides: TGTGCCAGCAGAAGGACAGAAGTTAACTATGGCTACACCTTC.

The chain recombines TRBV18 with TRBJ1-4; D may be TRBD1 (6 bases). This CDR3 has 12 residues. From germline, CDR1 is KGHSH and CDR2 LQKENI. V was pared by 4 bases and J by 7 bases, with 7 bases between. In DNA form, the CDR3 reads TGTGCCAGCTCACAACAGGGTGAAAAACTGTTTTTT. Encoded protein: CASSQQGEKLFF.

This clonotype was observed a handful of times. V and J are TRBV12-3 or TRBV12-4 and TRBJ2-5; D possibly corresponds to TRBD2 (6 bases). This CDR3 is built from 11 residues. V was trimmed by 7 bases and J by 11 bases, leaving 14 bases between them. The CDR3 loop reads CASMGGREQYF. CDR3 sequence (DNA): TGTGCCAGCATGGGAGGTAGAGAGCAGTACTTC.

This clonotype has a count of ten or more. The chain recombines TRBV9 with TRBJ2-1, with 14 positions matching TRBD2. V gave up 2 bases and J gave up 0 bases; unmatched junction bases: 4. CDR3 length equals 18 residues. Germline values: CDR1 SGDLS, CDR2 YYNGEE. The CDR3 bases are TGTGCCAGCAGCGTGGGACTAGCGGGGGACCCCTCCTACAATGAGCAGTTCTTC. It is translated as CASSVGLAGDPSYNEQFF.

This clonotype came up a few times. The chain uses TRBV25-1 and TRBJ1-2, with D uncertain. Deletions cut 3 bases from V and 5 bases from J, with 13 bases between. The CDR3 has 14 amino acids. From germline, CDR1 is MGHDK and CDR2 SYGVNS. The CDR3 nucleotides read TGTGCCAGCAGTGAGGCAGGATCGATTTATGGCTACACCTTC. Protein sequence: CASSEAGSIYGYTF.

The V call is TRBV27, the J call TRBJ2-4, with D possibly being TRBD1 or TRBD2 (5 bases each). V was shortened by 6 bases and J by 0 bases, with 12 bases between the two germline ends. The CDR3 is 15 residues long. Looked up from germline, CDR1 is MNHEY and CDR2 is SMNVEV (reference sequence). For the CDR3, the DNA is TGTGCCAGCAGCCTGTTGGGGACAGCCAAAAACATTCAGTACTTC. Encoded protein: CASSLLGTAKNIQYF.

The DNA for the CDR3 is TGTGCCAGCAGCGACTTTAGAGGGGGCGGATATGGCTACACCTTC. Translation: CASSDFRGGGYGYTF. The rearrangement joins TRBV7-2 to TRBJ1-2; 7 nucleotides agree with TRBD1. V trimming: 5 bases; J trimming: 5 bases; junction bases outside the gene matches: 11. The CDR3 loop spans 15 amino acids. The germline V gene encodes CDR1 SGHTA and CDR2 FQGNSA.